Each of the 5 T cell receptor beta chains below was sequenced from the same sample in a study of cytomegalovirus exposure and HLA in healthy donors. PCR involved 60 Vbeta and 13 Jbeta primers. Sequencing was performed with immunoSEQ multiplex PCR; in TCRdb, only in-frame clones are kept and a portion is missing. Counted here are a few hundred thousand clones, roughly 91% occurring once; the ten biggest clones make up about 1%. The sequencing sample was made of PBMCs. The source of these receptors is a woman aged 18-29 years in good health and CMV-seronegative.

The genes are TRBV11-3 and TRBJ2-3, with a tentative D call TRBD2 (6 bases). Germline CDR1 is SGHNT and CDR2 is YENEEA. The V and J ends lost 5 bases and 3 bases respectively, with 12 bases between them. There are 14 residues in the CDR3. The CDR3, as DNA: TGTGCCAGCAGCCCCCGGAGGGAGACAGATACGCAGTATTTT. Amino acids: CASSPRRETDTQYF.

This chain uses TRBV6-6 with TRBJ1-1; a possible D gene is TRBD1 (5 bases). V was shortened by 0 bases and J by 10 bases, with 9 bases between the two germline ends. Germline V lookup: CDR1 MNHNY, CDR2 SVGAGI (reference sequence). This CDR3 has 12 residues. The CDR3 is CASSYSAGGAFF. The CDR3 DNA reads TGTGCCAGCAGTTACTCGGCCGGGGGAGCTTTCTTT.

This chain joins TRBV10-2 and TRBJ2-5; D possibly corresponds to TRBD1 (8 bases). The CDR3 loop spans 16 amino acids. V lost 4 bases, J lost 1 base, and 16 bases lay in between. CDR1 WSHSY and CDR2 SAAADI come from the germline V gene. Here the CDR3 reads CASSGTGRVTQETQYF. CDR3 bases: TGCGCCAGCAGTGGGACAGGGAGGGTTACCCAAGAGACCCAGTACTTC.

The CDR3 region is CASSTLDRGLGNTIYF. The CDR3 DNA sequence: TGTGCCAGCTCAACTCTTGACAGGGGGCTTGGAAACACCATATATTTT. The J gene is TRBJ1-3, the V gene TRBV18; 10 bases map to TRBD1. V lost 5 bases to trimming and J lost 3 bases; unmatched junction nucleotides: 7. Germline V gives CDR1 KGHSH, CDR2 LQKENI. This CDR3 contains 16 residues.

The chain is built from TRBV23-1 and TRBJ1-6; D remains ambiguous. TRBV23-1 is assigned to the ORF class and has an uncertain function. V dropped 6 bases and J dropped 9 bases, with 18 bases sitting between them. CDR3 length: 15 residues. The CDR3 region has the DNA TGCGCCAGCAGCTCTTTCGGAGTACATCGTTCACCCCTCCACTTT. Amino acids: CASSSFGVHRSPLHF.